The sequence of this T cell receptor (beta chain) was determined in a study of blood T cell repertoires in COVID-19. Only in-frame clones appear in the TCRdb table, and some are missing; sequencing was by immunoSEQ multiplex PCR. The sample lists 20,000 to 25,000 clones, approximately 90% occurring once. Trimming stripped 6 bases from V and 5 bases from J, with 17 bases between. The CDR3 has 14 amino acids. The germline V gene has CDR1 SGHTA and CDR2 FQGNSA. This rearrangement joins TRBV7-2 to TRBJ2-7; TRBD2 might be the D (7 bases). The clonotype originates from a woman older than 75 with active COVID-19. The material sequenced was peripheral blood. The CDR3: CASRLYGGLNEQYF. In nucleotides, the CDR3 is TGTGCCAGCAGATTGTACGGGGGGCTGAACGAGCAGTACTTC.